The rows below give T cell receptor beta chains drawn from one sample of a study of cytomegalovirus exposure and HLA in healthy donors. TCRdb keeps only in-frame clones here, not all; method: immunoSEQ multiplex PCR. This sample has roughly 120,000 clones, with around 76% found just once. The sample was PBMCs. All receptors derive from a man in his sixties in good health and CMV-seropositive. The CDR3 runs from the conserved cysteine through the conserved F or W.

CDR3aa: CASSLPGQGFNEQYF; j_gene: TRBJ2-7; v_gene: TRBV5-6; len: 15
CDR3aa: CASSSDSSIVWGYTF; j_gene: TRBJ1-2; v_gene: TRBV5-1; len: 15
CDR3aa: CASSLLAGSTDTQYF; j_gene: TRBJ2-3; v_gene: TRBV5-1; len: 15
CDR3aa: CASSQMLDPSYEQYF; j_gene: TRBJ2-7; v_gene: TRBV7-6; len: 15
CDR3aa: CASSPAGGGHYEQYF; j_gene: TRBJ2-7; v_gene: TRBV7-6; len: 15
CDR3aa: CASSLGSGEGETQYF; j_gene: TRBJ2-5; v_gene: TRBV5-1; len: 15
CDR3aa: CAWSVAGPTDTQYF; j_gene: TRBJ2-3; v_gene: TRBV30; len: 14
CDR3aa: CAGPTGTEIYSNQPQHF; j_gene: TRBJ1-5; v_gene: TRBV23-1; len: 17
CDR3aa: CASSGQGANYGYTF; j_gene: TRBJ1-2; v_gene: TRBV2; len: 14
CDR3aa: CASSGRQGGNTEAFF; j_gene: TRBJ1-1; v_gene: TRBV7-9; len: 15
CDR3aa: CASSLQGSSYNEQFF; j_gene: TRBJ2-1; v_gene: TRBV5-1; len: 15
CDR3aa: CASSPVQGGEKLFF; j_gene: TRBJ1-4; v_gene: TRBV18; len: 14
CDR3aa: CASSPGTGHYGYTF; j_gene: TRBJ1-2; v_gene: TRBV23-1; len: 14
CDR3aa: CASSSTDSRWETQYF; j_gene: TRBJ2-5; v_gene: TRBV7-2; len: 15
CDR3aa: CASSPGQLNGMPQHF; j_gene: TRBJ1-5; v_gene: TRBV5-5; len: 15
CDR3aa: CSVAHRTSGGSGANGLTF; j_gene: TRBJ2-6; v_gene: TRBV29-1; len: 18
CDR3aa: CASTHPARADTQYF; j_gene: TRBJ2-3; v_gene: TRBV19; len: 14
CDR3aa: CASSLGLAGGPGYNEQFF; j_gene: TRBJ2-1; v_gene: TRBV7-8; len: 18
CDR3aa: CASSLSRGSGRRFTGELFF; j_gene: TRBJ2-2; v_gene: TRBV7-8; len: 19
CDR3aa: CASSQEGRYTEAFF; j_gene: TRBJ1-1; v_gene: TRBV14; len: 14
CDR3aa: CASSLPGTISGNTIYF; j_gene: TRBJ1-3; v_gene: TRBV28; len: 16
CDR3aa: CATHRDINQPQHF; j_gene: TRBJ1-5; v_gene: TRBV10-3; len: 13
CDR3aa: CASSLKTSGTSYEQYF; j_gene: TRBJ2-7; v_gene: TRBV7-2; len: 16
CDR3aa: CASRAGTNYGYTF; j_gene: TRBJ1-2; v_gene: TRBV5-1; len: 13
CDR3aa: CASGGGSIEEQYF; j_gene: TRBJ2-7; v_gene: TRBV2; len: 13
CDR3aa: CASKSESGGTSGGHYNEQFF; j_gene: TRBJ2-1; v_gene: TRBV2; len: 20
CDR3aa: CASSPRYGQGSTDTQYF; j_gene: TRBJ2-3; v_gene: TRBV7-3; len: 17
CDR3aa: CASTPNRGSYNEQFF; j_gene: TRBJ2-1; v_gene: TRBV6-4; len: 15
CDR3aa: CASSLTGYNEQFF; j_gene: TRBJ2-1; v_gene: TRBV9; len: 13
CDR3aa: CASSWATPGQTKAFF; j_gene: TRBJ1-1; v_gene: TRBV5-8; len: 15
CDR3aa: CASRAGAGTDTQYF; j_gene: TRBJ2-3; v_gene: TRBV2; len: 14
CDR3aa: CSVEDASYGYTF; j_gene: TRBJ1-2; v_gene: TRBV29-1; len: 12
CDR3aa: CASSPGGFDEKLFF; j_gene: TRBJ1-4; v_gene: TRBV18; len: 14
CDR3aa: CASRPQVYSEAFF; j_gene: TRBJ1-1; v_gene: TRBV11-2; len: 13
CDR3aa: CAWTHGGSQETQYF; j_gene: TRBJ2-5; v_gene: TRBV30; len: 14
CDR3aa: CASSLYRSGHYEQYF; j_gene: TRBJ2-7; v_gene: TRBV7-3; len: 15
CDR3aa: CASSPGDRGQETQYF; j_gene: TRBJ2-5; v_gene: TRBV5-8; len: 15
CDR3aa: CASSLAGTSGGRDIQYF; j_gene: TRBJ2-4; v_gene: TRBV7-2; len: 17
CDR3aa: CASSLGVQRGAGEQFF; j_gene: TRBJ2-1; v_gene: TRBV11-3; len: 16
CDR3aa: CASSFWTGGTEQYF; j_gene: TRBJ2-7; v_gene: TRBV11-2; len: 14
CDR3aa: CASSPLGQGAYEQYF; j_gene: TRBJ2-7; v_gene: TRBV18; len: 15
CDR3aa: CASSYGLAGDETQYF; j_gene: TRBJ2-5; v_gene: TRBV5-1; len: 15
CDR3aa: CASSQDIEVRRSGANGLTF; j_gene: TRBJ2-6; v_gene: TRBV4-1; len: 19
CDR3aa: CATSRDLTEDGYTF; j_gene: TRBJ1-2; v_gene: TRBV15; len: 14
CDR3aa: CASSWTASNEKLFF; j_gene: TRBJ1-4; v_gene: TRBV5-1; len: 14
CDR3aa: CASSLGGGLNQPQHF; j_gene: TRBJ1-5; v_gene: TRBV7-2; len: 15
CDR3aa: CASTPDRTRGYTF; j_gene: TRBJ1-2; v_gene: TRBV19; len: 13
CDR3aa: CASSFGQGPTYEQYF; j_gene: TRBJ2-7; v_gene: TRBV28; len: 15
CDR3aa: CASSPLPTSGTGELFF; j_gene: TRBJ2-2; v_gene: TRBV7-6; len: 16
CDR3aa: CASSLGGYEAFF; j_gene: TRBJ1-1; v_gene: TRBV7-9; len: 12
CDR3aa: CASTGGPSNEQYF; j_gene: TRBJ2-7; v_gene: TRBV4-1; len: 13
CDR3aa: CASSFGSGYTF; j_gene: TRBJ1-2; v_gene: TRBV11-2; len: 11
CDR3aa: CASSRDSQGGETQYF; j_gene: TRBJ2-5; v_gene: TRBV2; len: 15
CDR3aa: CASSLAGLAGGRDEQFF; j_gene: TRBJ2-1; v_gene: TRBV7-8; len: 17
CDR3aa: CASSQAGESGANVLTF; j_gene: TRBJ2-6; v_gene: TRBV4-2; len: 16
CDR3aa: CASSQVGLPRFF; j_gene: TRBJ2-1; v_gene: TRBV4-1; len: 12
CDR3aa: CASSLNGGGGEKLFF; j_gene: TRBJ1-4; v_gene: TRBV28; len: 15
CDR3aa: CASRTWTDTGNTIYF; j_gene: TRBJ1-3; v_gene: TRBV6-5; len: 15